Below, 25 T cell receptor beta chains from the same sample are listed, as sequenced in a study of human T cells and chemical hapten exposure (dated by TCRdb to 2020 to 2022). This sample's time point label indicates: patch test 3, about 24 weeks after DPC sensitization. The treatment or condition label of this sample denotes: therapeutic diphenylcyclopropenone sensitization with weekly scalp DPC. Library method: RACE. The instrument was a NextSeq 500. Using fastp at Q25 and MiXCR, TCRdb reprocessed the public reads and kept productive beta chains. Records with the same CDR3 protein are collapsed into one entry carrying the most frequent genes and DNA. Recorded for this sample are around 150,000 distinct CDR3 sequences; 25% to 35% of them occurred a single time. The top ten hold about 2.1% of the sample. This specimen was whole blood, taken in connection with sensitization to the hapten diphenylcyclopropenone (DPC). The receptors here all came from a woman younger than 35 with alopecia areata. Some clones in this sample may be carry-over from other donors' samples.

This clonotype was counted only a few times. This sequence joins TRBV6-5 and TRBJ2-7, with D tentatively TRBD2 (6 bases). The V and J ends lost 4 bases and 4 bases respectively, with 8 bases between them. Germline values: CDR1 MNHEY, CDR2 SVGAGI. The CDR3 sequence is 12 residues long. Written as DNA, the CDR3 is TGTGCCAGCAGTTCTGGGGGGTACGAGCAGTACTTC. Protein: CASSSGGYEQYF.

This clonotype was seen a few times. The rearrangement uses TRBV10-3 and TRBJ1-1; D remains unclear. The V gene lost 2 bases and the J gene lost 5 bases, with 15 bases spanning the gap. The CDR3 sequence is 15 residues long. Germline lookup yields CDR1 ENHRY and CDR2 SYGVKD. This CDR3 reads CAISEMESGKTEAFF. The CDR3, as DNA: TGTGCCATCAGTGAGATGGAGTCGGGGAAGACTGAAGCTTTCTTT.

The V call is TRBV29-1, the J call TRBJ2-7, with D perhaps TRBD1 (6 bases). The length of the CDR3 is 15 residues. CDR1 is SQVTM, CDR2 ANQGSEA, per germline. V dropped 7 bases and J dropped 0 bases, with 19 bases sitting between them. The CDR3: CSASRGQSFSYEQYF. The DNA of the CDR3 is TGCAGCGCTAGTCGTGGACAGTCCTTCTCCTACGAGCAGTACTTC.

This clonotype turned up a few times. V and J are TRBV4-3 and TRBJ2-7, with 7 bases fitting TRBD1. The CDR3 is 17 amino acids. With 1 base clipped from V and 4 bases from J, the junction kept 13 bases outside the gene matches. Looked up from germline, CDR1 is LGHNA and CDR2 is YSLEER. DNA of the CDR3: TGCGCCAGCAGCCAAGGACAGGGTGGTAAAGCGACTTACGAGCAGTACTTC. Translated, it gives CASSQGQGGKATYEQYF.

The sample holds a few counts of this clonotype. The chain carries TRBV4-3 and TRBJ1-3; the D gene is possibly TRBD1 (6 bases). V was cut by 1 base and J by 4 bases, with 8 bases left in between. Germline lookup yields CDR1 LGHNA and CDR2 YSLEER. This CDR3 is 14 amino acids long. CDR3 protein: CASSQADRGNTIYF. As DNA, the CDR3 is TGCGCCAGCAGCCAAGCTGACAGGGGAAACACCATATATTTT.

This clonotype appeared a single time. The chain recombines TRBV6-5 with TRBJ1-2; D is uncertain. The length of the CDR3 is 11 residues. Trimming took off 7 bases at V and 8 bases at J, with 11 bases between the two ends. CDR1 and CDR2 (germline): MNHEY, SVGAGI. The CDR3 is CASKTALGYTF. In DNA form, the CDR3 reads TGTGCCAGCAAAACAGCCCTGGGCTACACCTTC.

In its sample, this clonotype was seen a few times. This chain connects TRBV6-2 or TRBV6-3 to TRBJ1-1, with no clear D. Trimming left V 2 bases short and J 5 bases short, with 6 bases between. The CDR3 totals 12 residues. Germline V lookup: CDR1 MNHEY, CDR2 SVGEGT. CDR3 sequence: CASSYGGTEAFF. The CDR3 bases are TGTGCCAGCAGTTACGGCGGAACTGAAGCTTTCTTT.

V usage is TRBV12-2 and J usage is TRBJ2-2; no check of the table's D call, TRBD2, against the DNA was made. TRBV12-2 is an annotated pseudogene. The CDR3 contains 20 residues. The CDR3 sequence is CASPWSRPPTSGSDPGELFF. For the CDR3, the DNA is TGTGCAAGTCCCTGGAGTCGCCCCCCGACTAGCGGTAGCGACCCCGGGGAGCTGTTTTTT.

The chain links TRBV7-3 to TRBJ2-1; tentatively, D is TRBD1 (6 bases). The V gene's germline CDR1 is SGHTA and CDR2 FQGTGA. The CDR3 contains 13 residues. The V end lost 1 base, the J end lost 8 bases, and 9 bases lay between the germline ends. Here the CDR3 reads CASSLNRDHEQFF. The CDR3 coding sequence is TGTGCCAGCAGCTTAAACAGGGACCATGAGCAGTTCTTC.

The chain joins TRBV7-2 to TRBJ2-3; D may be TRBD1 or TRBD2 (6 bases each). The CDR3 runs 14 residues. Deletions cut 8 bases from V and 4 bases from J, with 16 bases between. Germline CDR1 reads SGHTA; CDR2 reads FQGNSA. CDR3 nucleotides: TGTGCCAGCGATAGGGGGGCCCAGGCAGATACGCAGTATTTT. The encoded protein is CASDRGAQADTQYF.

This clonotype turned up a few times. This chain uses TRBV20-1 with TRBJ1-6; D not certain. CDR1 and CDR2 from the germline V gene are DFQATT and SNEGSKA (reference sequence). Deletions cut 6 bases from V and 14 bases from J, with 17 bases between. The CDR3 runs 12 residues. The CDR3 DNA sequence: TGCAGTGCGCCGCTGGCCAAACGGTCCCTCCACTTT. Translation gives CSAPLAKRSLHF.

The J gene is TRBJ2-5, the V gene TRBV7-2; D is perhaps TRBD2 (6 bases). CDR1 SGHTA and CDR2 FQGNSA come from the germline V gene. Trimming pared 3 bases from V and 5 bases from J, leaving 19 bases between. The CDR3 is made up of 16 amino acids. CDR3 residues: CASSFFRATRTETQYF. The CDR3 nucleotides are TGTGCCAGCAGCTTCTTCCGCGCGACTAGGACGGAGACCCAGTACTTC.

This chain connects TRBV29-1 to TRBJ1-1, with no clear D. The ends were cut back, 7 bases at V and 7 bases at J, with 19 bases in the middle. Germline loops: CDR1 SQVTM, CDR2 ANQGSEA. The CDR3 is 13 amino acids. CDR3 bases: TGCAGCGGATCTGGTCGTGGCAGGCGTGAAGCTTTCTTT. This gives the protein CSGSGRGRREAFF.

The DNA of the CDR3 is TGTGCCAGCAATGTTTTGGGCACAGATACGCAGTATTTT. Its translation: CASNVLGTDTQYF. This chain links TRBV19 with TRBJ2-3; D uncertain. Trimming took 9 bases from V and 1 from J, leaving 11 bases between them. The CDR3 is 13 amino acids. Germline V lookup: CDR1 LNHDA, CDR2 SQIVND (reference sequence).

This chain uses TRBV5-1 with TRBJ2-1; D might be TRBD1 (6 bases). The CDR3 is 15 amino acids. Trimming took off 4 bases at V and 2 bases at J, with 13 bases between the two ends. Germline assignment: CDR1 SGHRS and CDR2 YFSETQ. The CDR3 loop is CASSLLGTPYNEQFF. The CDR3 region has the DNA TGCGCCAGCAGCCTCCTTGGGACACCCTACAATGAGCAGTTCTTC.

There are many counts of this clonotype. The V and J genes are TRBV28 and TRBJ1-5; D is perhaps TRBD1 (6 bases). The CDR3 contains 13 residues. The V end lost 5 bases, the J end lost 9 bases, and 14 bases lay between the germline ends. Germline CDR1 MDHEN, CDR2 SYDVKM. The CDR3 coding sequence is TGTGCCAGCAGTGGGGACATTACAAGGCCCCAGCATTTT. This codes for CASSGDITRPQHF. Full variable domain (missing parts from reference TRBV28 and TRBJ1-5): DVKVTQSSRYLVKRTGEKVFLECVQDMDHENMFWYRQDPGLGLRLIYFSYDVKMKEKGDIPEGYSVSREKKERFSLILESASTNQTSMYLCASSGDITRPQHFGDGTRLSIL.

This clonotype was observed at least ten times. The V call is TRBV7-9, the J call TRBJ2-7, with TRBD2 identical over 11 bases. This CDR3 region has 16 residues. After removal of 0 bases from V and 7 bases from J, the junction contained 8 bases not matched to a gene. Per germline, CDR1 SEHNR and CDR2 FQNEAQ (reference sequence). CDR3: CASSLAPLAGGREQYF. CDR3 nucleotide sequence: TGTGCCAGCAGCTTAGCGCCGCTAGCGGGAGGACGGGAGCAGTACTTC.

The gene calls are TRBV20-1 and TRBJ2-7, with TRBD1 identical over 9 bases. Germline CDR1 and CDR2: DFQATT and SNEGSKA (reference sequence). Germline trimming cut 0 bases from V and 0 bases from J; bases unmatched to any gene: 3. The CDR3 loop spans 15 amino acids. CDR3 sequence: CSARDWGQGSYEQYF. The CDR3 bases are TGCAGTGCTAGAGATTGGGGACAGGGCTCCTACGAGCAGTACTTC.

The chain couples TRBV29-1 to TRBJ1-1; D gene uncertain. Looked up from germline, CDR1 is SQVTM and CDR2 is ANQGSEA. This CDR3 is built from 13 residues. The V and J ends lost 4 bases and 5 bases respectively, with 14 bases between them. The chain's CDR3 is CSVVISVGTEAFF. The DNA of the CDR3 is TGCAGCGTTGTTATTTCCGTGGGGACTGAAGCTTTCTTT.

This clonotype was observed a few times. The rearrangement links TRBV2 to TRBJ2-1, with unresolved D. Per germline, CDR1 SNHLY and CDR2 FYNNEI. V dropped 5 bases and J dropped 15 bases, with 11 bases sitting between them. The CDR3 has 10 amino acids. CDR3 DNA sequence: TGTGCCAGCAGTATCGTATATCTGTTCTTC. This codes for CASSIVYLFF.

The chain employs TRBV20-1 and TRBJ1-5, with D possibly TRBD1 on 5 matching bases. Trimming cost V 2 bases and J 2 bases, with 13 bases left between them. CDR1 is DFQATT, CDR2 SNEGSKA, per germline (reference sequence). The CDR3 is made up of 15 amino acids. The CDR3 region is CSARYRGAGNQPQHF. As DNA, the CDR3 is TGCAGTGCTAGATATCGAGGGGCTGGCAATCAGCCCCAGCATTTT.

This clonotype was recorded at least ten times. The CDR3 DNA is TGTGCCAGCAGCCGGAACCGGGACACCCGGATGCAAGAGACCCAGTACTTC. This gives the protein CASSRNRDTRMQETQYF. The chain recombines TRBV11-2 with TRBJ2-5, with D maybe TRBD1 (6 bases). CDR1 and CDR2 from the germline V gene are SGHAT and FQNNGV. Trimming left V 5 bases short and J 2 bases short, with 21 bases between. CDR3 length: 17 residues. Drawing the rest from reference TRBV11-2 and TRBJ2-5, the complete variable domain is EAGVAQSPRYKIIEKRQSVAFWCNPISGHATLYWYQQILGQGPKLLIQFQNNGVVDDSQLPKDRFSAERLKGVDSTLKIQPAKLEDSAVYLCASSRNRDTRMQETQYFGPGTRLLVL.

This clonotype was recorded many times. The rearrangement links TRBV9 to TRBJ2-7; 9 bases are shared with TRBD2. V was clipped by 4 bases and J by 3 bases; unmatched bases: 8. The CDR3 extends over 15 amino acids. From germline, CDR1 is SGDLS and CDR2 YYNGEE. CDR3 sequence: CASSSSGLADYEQYF. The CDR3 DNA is TGTGCCAGCAGCTCCTCGGGACTAGCAGACTACGAGCAGTACTTC.

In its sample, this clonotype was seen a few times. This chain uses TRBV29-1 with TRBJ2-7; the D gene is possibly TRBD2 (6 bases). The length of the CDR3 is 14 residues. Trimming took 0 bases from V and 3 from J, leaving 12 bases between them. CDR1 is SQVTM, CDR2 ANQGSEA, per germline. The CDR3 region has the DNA TGCAGCGTTGAAGATAGCGGCAGAAGCTACGAGCAGTACTTC. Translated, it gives CSVEDSGRSYEQYF.

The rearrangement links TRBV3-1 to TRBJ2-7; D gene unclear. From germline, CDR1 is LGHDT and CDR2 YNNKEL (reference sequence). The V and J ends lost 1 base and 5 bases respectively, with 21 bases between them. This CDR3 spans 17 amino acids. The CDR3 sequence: CASSQVLFSGRWDEQYF. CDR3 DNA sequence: TGTGCCAGCAGCCAAGTTCTCTTCAGTGGCCGTTGGGACGAGCAGTACTTC.